These T cell receptor beta chains were read from a single sample in a study of T cells in Graves' hyperthyroidism and ophthalmopathy. TCRdb used MiXCR to reprocess the multiplex PCR reads, holding one entry per CDR3 protein. The data show 550,000 to 600,000 distinct CDR3 sequences, with 12% to 15% seen just once and approximately 6.4% held by the top ten. The sequencing sample was made of blood. All receptors derive from a woman between 18 and 30 years old with Graves' ophthalmopathy. The CDR3 runs from the conserved cysteine through the conserved F or W. A D gene is named only where the DNA matches it firmly. Clone size is stated in some rows and not others, as once, few, many or a class when expanded.

CAWSYGNNEQFF,TGTGCCTGGAGTTACGGCAACAATGAGCAGTTCTTC,TRBJ2-1,TRBV30,.,many
CASSPGRSNYNEQFF,TGTGCCAGCAGTCCCGGGAGGTCCAACTACAATGAGCAGTTCTTC,TRBJ2-1,TRBV6-2/TRBV6-3,TRBD2,.
CASSFRGYQETQYF,TGTGCCAGCAGCTTCAGGGGGTACCAAGAGACCCAGTACTTC,TRBJ2-5,TRBV9,TRBD1,few
CASSLGRVLDTIYF,TGTGCCAGCAGTTTGGGAAGGGTATTGGACACCATATATTTT,TRBJ1-3,TRBV12-3/TRBV12-4,.,.
CASSALNGGTGAHLSGNTIYF,TGTGCCAGCAGCGCCCTTAACGGCGGGACAGGTGCCCATCTCTCTGGAAACACCATATATTTT,TRBJ1-3,TRBV9,TRBD1,.
CASSQVADGDTIYF,TGTGCCAGCAGCCAAGTAGCGGACGGGGACACCATATATTTT,TRBJ1-3,TRBV4-2,.,.
CASSERANEQFF,TGTGCCAGCAGTGAACGTGCCAATGAGCAGTTCTTC,TRBJ2-1,TRBV6-1,.,few
CSVIPVPSTDTQYF,TGCAGCGTCATACCGGTTCCTAGCACAGATACGCAGTATTTT,TRBJ2-3,TRBV29-1,.,.
CASSLVGTPAETQYF,TGCGCCAGCAGCCTAGTAGGGACCCCGGCAGAGACCCAGTACTTC,TRBJ2-5,TRBV4-1,.,few
CASSLRALAGGTDTQYF,TGTGCCAGCAGTTTACGGGCCCTAGCGGGCGGCACAGATACGCAGTATTTT,TRBJ2-3,TRBV27,TRBD2,many
CASSSIGGEYEQYF,TGTGCCAGCAGCTCGATTGGCGGGGAATACGAGCAGTACTTC,TRBJ2-7,TRBV11-3,.,many
CASSSARGRTSGSPWNTDTQYF,TGTGCCAGCAGCTCGGCCCGGGGGAGGACTAGCGGGAGCCCCTGGAACACAGATACGCAGTATTTT,TRBJ2-3,TRBV5-6,TRBD2,.
CASRPPGESYEQYF,TGCGCCAGCAGACCCCCCGGAGAGTCCTACGAGCAGTACTTC,TRBJ2-7,TRBV5-1,.,many
CASSFAVGSDLQETQYF,TGTGCCAGCAGTTTCGCCGTGGGGTCCGACCTTCAAGAGACCCAGTACTTC,TRBJ2-5,TRBV27,.,many
CAIQKGNTGELVF,TGTGCCATCCAAAAGGGGAACACCGGGGAGCTGGTTTTT,TRBJ2-2,TRBV27,.,.
CASSPRGHHTEAFF,TGTGCCAGCAGCCCCAGGGGGCACCACACTGAAGCTTTCTTT,TRBJ1-1,TRBV11-3,TRBD1,many
CASSNAGINTGELFF,TGTGCCAGCAGTAACGCGGGGATCAACACCGGGGAGCTGTTTTTT,TRBJ2-2,TRBV27,.,many
CATSERDRMNTEAFF,TGTGCCACCAGTGAAAGGGACAGGATGAACACTGAAGCTTTCTTT,TRBJ1-1,TRBV24-1,TRBD1,many
CASSQGMTDNSPLHF,TGCGCCAGCAGCCAAGGAATGACAGATAATTCACCCCTCCACTTT,TRBJ1-6,TRBV4-3,.,few
CASSYVETQYF,TGTGCCAGCAGTTACGTAGAGACCCAGTACTTC,TRBJ2-5,TRBV6-2/TRBV6-3,.,many
CSATAVNTEAFF,TGCAGTGCGACAGCCGTGAACACTGAAGCTTTCTTT,TRBJ1-1,TRBV20-1,.,many
CASTPGPGQGTGYTF,TGCGCCAGCACCCCCGGGCCGGGACAGGGGACGGGCTACACCTTC,TRBJ1-2,TRBV4-3,TRBD1,.
CSASSGVGDYGYTF,TGCAGTGCTAGTTCCGGGGTTGGGGACTATGGCTACACCTTC,TRBJ1-2,TRBV20-1,.,few
CSALRHNTEAFF,TGCAGTGCCCTCAGACACAACACTGAAGCTTTCTTT,TRBJ1-1,TRBV20-1,.,few
CASSISGRGGYEQYF,TGTGCCAGTAGTATTTCCGGGAGAGGCGGCTACGAGCAGTACTTC,TRBJ2-7,TRBV19,.,few
CASSLVVWGEQFF,TGTGCCAGCAGCTTAGTCGTCTGGGGTGAGCAGTTCTTC,TRBJ2-1,TRBV7-9,.,.
CASSLSQVPEAFF,TGCGCCAGCAGCTTGTCCCAGGTCCCCGAAGCTTTCTTT,TRBJ1-1,TRBV5-1,.,few
CASSAGTSANTGELFF,TGTGCCAGCAGTGCCGGGACTAGCGCGAACACCGGGGAGCTGTTTTTT,TRBJ2-2,TRBV12-3/TRBV12-4,TRBD2,many
CASSYGLAGGPDTGELFF,TGTGCCAGCAGCTATGGACTAGCGGGAGGGCCGGACACCGGGGAGCTGTTTTTT,TRBJ2-2,TRBV6-2/TRBV6-3,TRBD2,many
CASSSNMGNYEQYF,TGTGCCAGCAGCTCAAACATGGGAAACTACGAGCAGTACTTC,TRBJ2-7,TRBV7-9,.,.
CASSFSGVRGYEQYF,TGTGCCAGCAGCTTCTCAGGGGTCAGGGGCTACGAGCAGTACTTC,TRBJ2-7,TRBV5-6,.,.
CASKGTTNTGELFF,TGTGCCAGTAAGGGGACAACCAACACCGGGGAGCTGTTTTTT,TRBJ2-2,TRBV19,.,few
CASMKRREGEQYF,TGTGCCAGCATGAAAAGGCGGGAGGGCGAGCAGTACTTC,TRBJ2-7,TRBV2,TRBD2,many
CASSLAPGTYGYTF,TGTGCCAGCAGCTTAGCCCCCGGGACCTATGGCTACACCTTC,TRBJ1-2,TRBV11-2,.,many
CASRLSPASEAFF,TGTGCCAGCAGACTATCCCCAGCGTCTGAAGCTTTCTTT,TRBJ1-1,TRBV28,.,many
CAREDRGNSPLHF,TGTGCCCGAGAAGACAGGGGCAATTCACCCCTCCACTTT,TRBJ1-6,TRBV30,TRBD1,many
CASSQDPRAGGNNEQFF,TGTGCCAGCAGCCAAGATCCCCGAGCGGGAGGTAACAATGAGCAGTTCTTC,TRBJ2-1,TRBV3-1,TRBD2,many
CASRKRGQVSAEAFF,TGTGCCAGCAGAAAAAGGGGACAGGTTAGCGCTGAAGCTTTCTTT,TRBJ1-1,TRBV6-1,TRBD1,few
CSARDGNTGELFF,TGCAGTGCTAGAGACGGGAACACCGGGGAGCTGTTTTTT,TRBJ2-2,TRBV20-1,.,many
CASTLGQAVREQYF,TGTGCCAGCACTCTCGGACAGGCGGTGAGGGAGCAGTACTTC,TRBJ2-7,TRBV12-3/TRBV12-4,TRBD1,many
CASSQVADPNTEAFF,TGCGCCAGCAGCCAAGTGGCAGACCCGAACACTGAAGCTTTCTTT,TRBJ1-1,TRBV4-1,.,.
CASSPSLQGYQPQHF,TGTGCCAGTAGTCCTAGTTTACAGGGATATCAGCCCCAGCATTTT,TRBJ1-5,TRBV19,.,.
CASSQVAVSQPQHF,TGCGCCAGCAGCCAAGTCGCGGTGAGCCAGCCCCAGCATTTT,TRBJ1-5,TRBV4-1,.,many
CAWSVRSMGAGVNQPQHF,TGTGCCTGGAGTGTACGGAGTATGGGGGCAGGAGTCAATCAGCCCCAGCATTTT,TRBJ1-5,TRBV30,.,.
CASTDAGTGTVEQYF,TGTGCCAGCACCGACGCGGGGACAGGGACCGTCGAGCAGTACTTC,TRBJ2-7,TRBV6-2/TRBV6-3,TRBD1,.
CASSPYRASYNEQFF,TGTGCCAGCAGCCCGTACAGGGCCTCTTACAATGAGCAGTTCTTC,TRBJ2-1,TRBV7-6,.,few
CASSRGQLGQPQHF,TGTGCCAGCAGCCGAGGACAGCTGGGACAGCCCCAGCATTTT,TRBJ1-5,TRBV3-1,.,many
CASSISRSGRAAQYF,TGTGCCAGTAGTATTAGCCGTAGCGGGAGGGCCGCGCAGTACTTC,TRBJ2-7,TRBV19,TRBD2,few
CASTYQETQYF,TGTGCCAGCACCTACCAAGAGACCCAGTACTTC,TRBJ2-5,TRBV2,.,many
CASFPGQSAYNEQFF,TGTGCCAGTTTCCCTGGACAAAGCGCCTACAATGAGCAGTTCTTC,TRBJ2-1,TRBV6-1,.,many
CAWSRRTIDGELFF,TGTGCCTGGAGTCGTCGGACCATCGACGGGGAGCTGTTTTTT,TRBJ2-2,TRBV30,.,many
CASSLWVSGNSPLHF,TGTGCCAGCAGTTTATGGGTTTCGGGGAATTCACCCCTCCACTTT,TRBJ1-6,TRBV28,.,many
CASRLRGGESYEQYF,TGTGCCAGCAGACTTCGAGGGGGTGAGTCCTACGAGCAGTACTTC,TRBJ2-7,TRBV5-5,.,many
CASSSPAGGHDTQYF,TGTGCCAGCAGTTCCCCTGCGGGAGGGCACGATACGCAGTATTTT,TRBJ2-3,TRBV7-9,TRBD2,many
CASTGTGPLETQYF,TGTGCCAGTACCGGGACAGGGCCGCTAGAGACCCAGTACTTC,TRBJ2-5,TRBV6-2/TRBV6-3,TRBD1,.